The following is a T cell receptor beta chain sequence with its context. Trimming removed 1 base at V and 3 bases at J, with 11 bases between. The CDR3 extends over 14 amino acids. CDR1 is SGHDT and CDR2 is YYEEEE in the germline V gene. The sorted Tregs were CD4+CD25+CD127-/low cells. TCRdb processed the 5' RACE reads anew with MiXCR; each CDR3 protein has one entry. Of around 9,000 distinct CDR3 sequences in the sample, approximately 50% were seen once. The TCR originated in a female donor with breast cancer. Sequenced: Tregs sorted from a lymph node. The V call is TRBV5-6, the J call TRBJ2-7; D is unclear. CDR3 nucleotides: TGTGCCAGCAGCTTGTCTGCGAAACTCTACGAGCAGTACTTC. It is translated as CASSLSAKLYEQYF. The full variable domain, in which reference TRBV5-6 and TRBJ2-7 provide the parts outside the CDR3, is DAGVTQSPTHLIKTRGQQVTLRCSPKSGHDTVSWYQQALGQGPQFIFQYYEEEERQRGNFPDRFSGHQFPNYSSELNVNALLLGDSALYLCASSLSAKLYEQYFGPGTRLTVT.